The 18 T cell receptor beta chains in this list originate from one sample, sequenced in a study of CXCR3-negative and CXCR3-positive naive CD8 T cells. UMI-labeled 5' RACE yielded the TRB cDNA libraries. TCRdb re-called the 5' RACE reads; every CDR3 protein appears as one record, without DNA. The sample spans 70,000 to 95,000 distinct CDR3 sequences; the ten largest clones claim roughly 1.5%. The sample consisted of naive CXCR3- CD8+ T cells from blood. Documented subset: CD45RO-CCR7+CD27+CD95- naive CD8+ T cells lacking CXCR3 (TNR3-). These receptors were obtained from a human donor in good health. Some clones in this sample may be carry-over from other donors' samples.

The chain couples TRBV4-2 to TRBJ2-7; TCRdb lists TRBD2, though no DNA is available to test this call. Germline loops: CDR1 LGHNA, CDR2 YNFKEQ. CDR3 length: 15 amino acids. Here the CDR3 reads CASSQDAGLLYEQYF.

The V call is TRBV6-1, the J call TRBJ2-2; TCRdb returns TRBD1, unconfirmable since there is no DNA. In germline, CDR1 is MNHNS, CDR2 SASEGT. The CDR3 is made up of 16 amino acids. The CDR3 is CASNAIGQGAAGELFF.

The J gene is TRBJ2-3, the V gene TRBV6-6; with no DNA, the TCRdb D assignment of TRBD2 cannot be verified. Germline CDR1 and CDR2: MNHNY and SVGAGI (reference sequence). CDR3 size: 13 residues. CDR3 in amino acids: CAITTASRHTQYF.

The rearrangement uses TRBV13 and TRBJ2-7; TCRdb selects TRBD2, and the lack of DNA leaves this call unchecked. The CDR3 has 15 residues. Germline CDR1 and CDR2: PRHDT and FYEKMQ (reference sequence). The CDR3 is CASSSPRQGLFEQYF.

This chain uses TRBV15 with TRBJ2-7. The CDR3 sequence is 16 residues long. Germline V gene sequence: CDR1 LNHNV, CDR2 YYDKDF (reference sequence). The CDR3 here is CATSRDSRTDTYEQYF.

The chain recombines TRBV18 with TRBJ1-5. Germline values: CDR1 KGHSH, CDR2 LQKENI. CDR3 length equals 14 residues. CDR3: CASSPSESNQPQHF.

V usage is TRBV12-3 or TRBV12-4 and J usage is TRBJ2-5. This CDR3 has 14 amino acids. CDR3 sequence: CASSLEVYSETQYF.

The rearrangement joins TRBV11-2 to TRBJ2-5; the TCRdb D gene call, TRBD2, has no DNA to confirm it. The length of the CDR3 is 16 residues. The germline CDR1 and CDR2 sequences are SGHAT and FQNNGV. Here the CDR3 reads CASSKGGLADQETQYF.

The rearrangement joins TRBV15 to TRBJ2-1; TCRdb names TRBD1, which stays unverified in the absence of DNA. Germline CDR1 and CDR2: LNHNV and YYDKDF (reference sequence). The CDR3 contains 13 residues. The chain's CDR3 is CATSRDRGLEQFF. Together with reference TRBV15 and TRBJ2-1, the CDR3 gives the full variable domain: DAMVIQNPRYQVTQFGKPVTLSCSQTLNHNVMYWYQQKSSQAPKLLFHYYDKDFNNEADTPDNFQSRRPNTSFCFLDIRSPGLGDTAMYLCATSRDRGLEQFFGPGTRLTVL.

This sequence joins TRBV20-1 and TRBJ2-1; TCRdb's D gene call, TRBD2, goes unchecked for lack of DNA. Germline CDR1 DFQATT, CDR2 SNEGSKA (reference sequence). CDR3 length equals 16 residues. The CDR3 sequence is CSARALGVGENNEQFF.

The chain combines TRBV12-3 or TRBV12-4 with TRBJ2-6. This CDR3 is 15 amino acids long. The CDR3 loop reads CASRPDVSGANVLTF.

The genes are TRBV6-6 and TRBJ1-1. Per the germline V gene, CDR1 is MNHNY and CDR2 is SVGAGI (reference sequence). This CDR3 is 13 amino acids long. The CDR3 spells CASSYSANTEAFF.

The chain's CDR3 is CASSGFLAGLTDTQYF. The chain couples TRBV7-9 to TRBJ2-3; the D call of TRBD2 rests on TCRdb alone, since no DNA is present to check it. The CDR3 is 16 amino acids. Germline CDR1 reads SEHNR; CDR2 reads FQNEAQ (reference sequence). Supplemented by reference TRBV7-9 and TRBJ2-3, the full variable domain reads DTGVSQNPRHKITKRGQNVTFRCDPISEHNRLYWYRQTLGQGPEFLTYFQNEAQLEKSRLLSDRFSAERPKGSFSTLEIQRTEQGDSAMYLCASSGFLAGLTDTQYFGPGTRLTVL.

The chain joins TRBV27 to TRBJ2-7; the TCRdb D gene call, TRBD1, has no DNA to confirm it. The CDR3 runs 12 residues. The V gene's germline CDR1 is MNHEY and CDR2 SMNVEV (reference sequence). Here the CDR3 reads CASKLEGHEQYF.

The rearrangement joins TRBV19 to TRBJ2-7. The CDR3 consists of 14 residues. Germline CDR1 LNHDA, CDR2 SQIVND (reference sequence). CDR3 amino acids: CASSSKTLLDEQYF.

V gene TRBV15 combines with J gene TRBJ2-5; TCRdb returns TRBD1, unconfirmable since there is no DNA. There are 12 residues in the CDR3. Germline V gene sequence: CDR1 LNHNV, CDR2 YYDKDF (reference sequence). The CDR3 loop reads CATSRPGETQYF.

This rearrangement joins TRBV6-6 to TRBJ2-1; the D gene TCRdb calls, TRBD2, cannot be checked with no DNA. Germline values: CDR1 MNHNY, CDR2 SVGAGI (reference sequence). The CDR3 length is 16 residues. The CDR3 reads CASSYIGERGHNEQFF.

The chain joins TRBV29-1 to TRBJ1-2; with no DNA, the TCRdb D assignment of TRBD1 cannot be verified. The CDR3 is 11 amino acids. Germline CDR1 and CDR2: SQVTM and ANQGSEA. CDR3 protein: CSVAQGNGYTF.